A single sample gave rise to the 31 T cell receptor beta chains below, sequenced in a study of CD8+ T cells in alopecia areata. Extracted from the samples, RNA was reverse transcribed into cDNA to serve as the sequencing template. Profiling relied on immunoSEQ multiplex PCR, and the TCRdb table lists in-frame clones only, not all of them. The data show some 110,000 clones, with none appearing a single time. Material: lesional skin. Every receptor here comes from a C3H/HeJ mouse with alopecia areata. The strain's MHC type: H2-k.

The sample holds a few counts of this clone. Genes and germline are mouse. The CDR3 end lies 4 residues beyond the end of the read and is filled in from the germline J gene. V and J are TRBV19 and TRBJ2-7; no clear D gene. Germline V gives CDR1 FNHDT, CDR2 SITEND (reference sequence). The length of the CDR3 is 12 residues. CDR3 DNA (partial): TGTGCCAGCAGTGTGACTTATTAT. Its translation is CASSVTYY. In full, the CDR3 is CASSVTYYEQYF.

This clone was detected only a few times. These gene names are mouse names. The observed sequence ends 4 residues before the CDR3 terminus, with the missing tail filled in from the germline J gene. V is TRBV13-3 and J is TRBJ2-4, with TRBD2 matching over 11 bases. Unmatched junction bases numbered 5, after V lost 2 bases and J lost 0 bases. CDR1 NNHDY and CDR2 SYVADS come from the germline V gene. The CDR3 runs 17 residues. Here the CDR3 reads CASSEGDWGKSQNTLYF. The part of the CDR3 DNA that was read is TGTGCCAGCAGTGAGGGGGACTGGGGGAAGAGTCAAAAC.

Regarding this clone: Gene names are the mouse ones. The missing CDR3 end, 4 residues past where the read stops, is filled in from the germline J gene. The J gene is TRBJ1-1, the V gene TRBV13-3; no clear D. The CDR3 is 12 amino acids. V shed 9 bases and J shed 0 bases, with 9 bases lying between them. Per germline, CDR1 NNHDY and CDR2 SYVADS. The sequenced part of the CDR3 DNA is TGTGCCATTCAGGCTGCAAACACA. This sequence encodes CAIQAANT. The entire CDR3 reads CAIQAANTEVFF.

This clone was observed a few times. The genes and germline here are from mouse. The read terminates 4 residues ahead of where the CDR3 ends, so the germline J gene completes it. The V and J genes are TRBV19 and TRBJ2-4; 11 bases map to TRBD2. Trimming cost V 2 bases and J 2 bases; bases outside gene matches: 1. CDR1 and CDR2 (germline): FNHDT, SITEND (reference sequence). The CDR3 has 15 residues. CDR3 DNA (partial): TGTGCCAGCAGTATGGGACTGGGGGATCAAAAC. Translation: CASSMGLGDQN. The full-length CDR3 reads as CASSMGLGDQNTLYF.

There are many counts of this clone. Mouse names are used for the genes. The sequence runs out 4 residues before the end of the CDR3; the remainder is reconstructed from the germline J gene. The chain carries TRBV13-3 and TRBJ2-1; 11 bases agree with TRBD2. Germline V CDR1 and CDR2: NNHDY, SYVADS. There are 15 residues in the CDR3. Trimming at V came to 1 base and at J to 5 bases, leaving 2 bases not matched to a gene. The covered CDR3 bases are TGTGCCAGCAGTGATTCGGACTGGGGGGATGCT. This gives the protein CASSDSDWGDA. The complete CDR3 reads CASSDSDWGDAEQFF.

This clone was seen only a few times. The TCRdb protein and the DNA translation do not line up at residue 10; the protein shown here was made by translating the DNA. These gene names are mouse names. The read is 3 residues too short to cover the CDR3 end, so that end is filled in from the germline J gene. The chain links TRBV13-3 to TRBJ1-3; the D gene is possibly TRBD1 (5 bases). From germline, CDR1 is NNHDY and CDR2 SYVADS. The V and J ends lost 9 bases and 0 bases respectively, with 10 bases between them. The CDR3 covers 13 residues. The CDR3 reads CATLTVSGNTLYF. The covered CDR3 bases are TGTGCCACCCTGACAGTTTCTGGAAATACG.

As concerns this clone: Gene names and germline refer to mouse. The sequence runs out 4 residues before the end of the CDR3; the remainder is reconstructed from the germline J gene. The chain carries TRBV13-3 and TRBJ1-1; a possible D gene is TRBD1 (6 bases). Germline V CDR1 and CDR2: NNHDY, SYVADS. The CDR3 runs 14 residues. V lost 3 bases, J lost 1 base, and 10 bases lay in between. The chain's CDR3 is CASSGADRNTEVFF. CDR3 DNA (partial): TGTGCCAGCAGTGGCGCGGACAGGAACACA.

This clone was observed at least ten times. Gene names follow the mouse nomenclature. From the germline J gene comes the end of the CDR3, since the read stops 4 residues before it. The J gene is TRBJ2-1, the V gene TRBV13-3; 8 nucleotides match TRBD2. From germline, CDR1 is NNHDY and CDR2 SYVADS. The CDR3 has 16 residues. V lost 0 bases and J lost 5; bases outside the gene matches: 7. The sequenced part of the CDR3 DNA is TGTGCCAGCAGTGATGCACGGGCTGGGGGGAATGCT. Residues: CASSDARAGGNA. The complete CDR3 reads CASSDARAGGNAEQFF.

Concerning this clone itself: Gene and germline names: mouse. CDR3 amino acids: CASSASGTGGSSDYTF. The sequenced CDR3 bases are TGTGCCAGCAGTGCCTCCGGGACAGGGGGTTCCTCC. This sequence joins TRBV13-3 and TRBJ1-2; 11 bases are a match to TRBD1. The observed sequence ends 4 residues before the CDR3 terminus, with the missing tail filled in from the germline J gene. In germline, CDR1 is NNHDY, CDR2 SYVADS. The CDR3 runs to 16 residues. The V and J ends lost 3 bases and 4 bases, in that order; junction bases with no gene match: 8.

As for this clone: Each gene name is a mouse one. The read gets to within 4 residues of the CDR3 end, and the germline J gene fills in the rest. The chain uses TRBV1 and TRBJ2-1; D possibly corresponds to TRBD1 (6 bases). The V end was cut by 0 bases, the J end by 5 bases, with 11 bases between. The CDR3 covers 15 residues. Per the germline V gene, CDR1 is NSQYPW and CDR2 is LRSPGD (reference sequence). The CDR3 sequence is CTCSADSAGDAEQFF. The sequenced CDR3 bases are TGCACCTGCAGTGCAGATTCGGCAGGGGATGCT.

This clone was seen more than once but under ten times. Mouse gene names and germline throughout. The CDR3 goes on 4 residues after the read ends, and that part is filled in from the germline J gene. The chain is built from TRBV13-3 and TRBJ2-4; D perhaps matches TRBD1 (5 bases). Trimming shortened V by 2 bases and J by 0 bases, and 10 bases separated the two germline ends. The CDR3 has 15 amino acids. The V gene's germline CDR1 is NNHDY and CDR2 SYVADS. The covered CDR3 bases are TGTGCCAGCAGTGACTGGACACCTAGTCAAAAC. Translated, it gives CASSDWTPSQN. The full CDR3 reads CASSDWTPSQNTLYF.

This clone appeared a few times. Gene and germline names: mouse. The CDR3 is cut off 4 residues early in the read; its end comes from the germline J gene. The chain couples TRBV1 to TRBJ1-2; D may be TRBD1 (6 bases). CDR3 length: 17 amino acids. V shed 0 bases and J shed 0 bases, with 14 bases lying between them. Germline loops: CDR1 NSQYPW, CDR2 LRSPGD (reference sequence). The CDR3 protein is CTCSADRVGHANSDYTF. CDR3 DNA, as far as it was read: TGCACCTGCAGTGCAGATAGAGTGGGACATGCAAACTCC. Looking up the rest from reference TRBV1 and TRBJ1-2 gives the full variable domain: VTLLEQNPRWRLVPRGQAVNLRCILKNSQYPWMSWYQQDLQKQLQWLFTLRSPGDKEVKSLPGADYLATRVTDTELRLQVANMSQGRTLYCTCSADRVGHANSDYTFGSGTRLLVI.

Turning to this clone: The protein TCRdb lists differs from the translation of the DNA at residue 10; the protein given here is translated from the DNA itself. These gene names are mouse names. From the germline J gene comes the end of the CDR3, since the read stops 3 residues before it. The chain uses TRBV13-3 and TRBJ1-3, with D unclear. This CDR3 comprises 13 residues. V was trimmed by 7 bases and J by 0 bases, leaving 8 bases between them. Looked up from germline, CDR1 is NNHDY and CDR2 is SYVADS. The CDR3 DNA, read in part, is TGTGCCAGCCTGGGAGGTTCTGGAAATACG. Translation: CASLGGSGNT. The complete CDR3 sequence is CASLGGSGNTLYF.

This clone was seen only a few times. Genes and germline are mouse. The read gets to within 4 residues of the CDR3 end, and the germline J gene fills in the rest. The chain joins TRBV13-1 to TRBJ2-1, with 10 nucleotides matching TRBD2. This CDR3 comprises 13 residues. In germline, CDR1 is NSHNY, CDR2 SYGAGN. Partial CDR3 DNA: TGTGCCAGCAGTGGGGACTGGGGAACT. The encoded protein is CASSGDWGT. The whole CDR3 protein reads CASSGDWGTEQFF.

This clone has just a few counts. The gene symbols are mouse symbols. The read ends 4 residues before the CDR3 terminus; that terminus is restored from the germline J gene. The chain uses TRBV13-1 and TRBJ2-7; 10 positions match TRBD2. Germline V gene lookup returns CDR1 NSHNY and CDR2 SYGAGN. CDR3 length: 15 amino acids. Unmatched junction bases numbered 6, after V lost 3 bases and J lost 3 bases. The CDR3 DNA, read in part, is TGTGCCAGCAGTGGAGAACTGGGGGGGGTCTAT. This gives the protein CASSGELGGVY. The full CDR3 protein reads CASSGELGGVYEQYF.

This clone came up many times. Gene names and germline match the mouse. Sequencing ends 4 residues short of the CDR3 end; the germline J gene provides the rest. The chain combines TRBV13-3 with TRBJ2-2; D is unclear. Per germline, CDR1 NNHDY and CDR2 SYVADS. The CDR3 consists of 16 residues. V was clipped by 3 bases and J by 0 bases, with 12 bases between them. CDR3 DNA (partial): TGTGCCAGCAGTGCAGTCCAGGCAGCAAACACCGGG. Translating gives CASSAVQAANTG. The whole CDR3 sequence reads CASSAVQAANTGQLYF.

This clone was observed a few times. Germline and genes: mouse. The read ends 4 residues shy of where the CDR3 ends; the end is completed using the germline J gene. This chain joins TRBV13-3 and TRBJ2-4, with no clear D. Germline CDR1 NNHDY, CDR2 SYVADS. The CDR3 runs 13 residues. The CDR3 DNA, read in part, is TGTGCCAGCAGTCCCCCACTTGAAAAC. Residues: CASSPPLEN. The CDR3, in full, reads CASSPPLENTLYF.

Comments on this clone: The genes and germline here are from mouse. Read sequence stops 4 residues before the CDR3 end, and the germline J gene provides the missing end. The V gene is TRBV13-3, the J gene TRBJ1-1, with 7 bases fitting TRBD1. The CDR3 is 14 amino acids. Germline values: CDR1 NNHDY, CDR2 SYVADS. Trimming took 0 bases from V and 4 from J; bases not matched to a gene: 3. The CDR3 spells CASSDEGGSTEVFF. The sequenced part of the CDR3 DNA is TGTGCCAGCAGTGATGAAGGGGGCTCCACA.

As concerns this clone: Any gene name here is a mouse gene name. The read gets to within 4 residues of the CDR3 end, and the germline J gene fills in the rest. The rearrangement uses TRBV13-3 and TRBJ2-4; 7 bases are a match to TRBD1. The CDR3 is 13 amino acids. The V gene end was trimmed by 6 bases and the J gene end by 1 base; junction bases not matched to a gene: 2. The germline CDR1 and CDR2 sequences are NNHDY and SYVADS. CDR3 sequence reads: CASTGTGQNTLYF. The CDR3 DNA, read in part, is TGTGCCAGCACCGGGACAGGTCAAAAC.

This clone was detected many times. This may be a read error, as it is one base from a much larger clone. Here the gene names and germline are mouse. The CDR3 bases that were read are TGTGCCAGCGGTGATGACTGGGGGGGGAACTATGCT. Translating gives CASGDDWGGNYA. The whole CDR3 sequence reads CASGDDWGGNYAEQFF. The chain employs TRBV13-2 and TRBJ2-1, with TRBD2 matching 10 bases. The CDR3 is cut off 4 residues early in the read; its end comes from the germline J gene. The length of the CDR3 is 16 residues. In germline, CDR1 is NNHNN, CDR2 SYGAGS (reference sequence). V lost 0 bases and J lost 1; bases outside the gene matches: 1.

Points on this clone: The gene symbols are mouse symbols. The observed sequence ends 4 residues before the CDR3 terminus, with the missing tail filled in from the germline J gene. The chain joins TRBV31 to TRBJ2-2; 10 positions match TRBD2. The germline V gene encodes CDR1 GKSSPN and CDR2 SITVG. The V gene end was trimmed by 3 bases and the J gene end by 5 bases; junction bases not matched to a gene: 6. There are 15 residues in the CDR3. This CDR3 reads CAWSGTGAGTGQLYF. CDR3 bases read: TGTGCCTGGAGCGGGACTGGGGCGGGGACCGGG.

Points on this clone: Germline and genes: mouse. The CDR3 is cut off 4 residues early in the read; its end comes from the germline J gene. The chain recombines TRBV1 with TRBJ2-1; 12 bases match TRBD2. Germline CDR1 reads NSQYPW; CDR2 reads LRSPGD (reference sequence). The CDR3 loop spans 15 amino acids. V shed 5 bases and J 6 bases; nucleotides not matched to a gene: 5. CDR3 sequence reads: CTCSSRLGGLAEQFF. The sequenced CDR3 bases are TGCACCTGCAGTTCTCGACTGGGGGGGCTTGCT.

Many counts were recorded for this clone. The genes are named according to mouse. Read sequence stops 4 residues before the CDR3 end, and the germline J gene provides the missing end. The V and J genes are TRBV13-3 and TRBJ1-4; perhaps TRBD1 as D (6 bases). This CDR3 spans 15 amino acids. The germline V gene encodes CDR1 NNHDY and CDR2 SYVADS. Trimming removed 0 bases at V and 5 bases at J, with 11 bases between. Partial CDR3 DNA: TGTGCCAGCAGTGATGACGGGACAAAGAACGAA. Protein: CASSDDGTKNE. The CDR3 reads in full as CASSDDGTKNERLFF. The full variable domain, rest sourced from reference TRBV13-3 and TRBJ1-4, is EAAVTQSPRSKVAVTGGKVTLSCHQTNNHDYMYWYRQDTGHGLRLIHYSYVADSTEKGDIPDGYKASRPSQENFSLILELASLSQTAVYFCASSDDGTKNERLFFGHGTKLSVL.

This clone turned up a few times. Sequence at one end of the junction differs from germline and may be a read error. The gene symbols are mouse symbols. The CDR3 extends 4 residues past the end of the read, so its final part is completed from the germline J gene. The gene calls are TRBV13-1 and TRBJ2-5; D perhaps matches TRBD1 (5 bases). CDR1 is NSHNY, CDR2 SYGAGN, per germline. CDR3 length equals 15 residues. The CDR3 is CASRDADSKQDTQYF. The part of the CDR3 DNA that was read is TGTGCCAGCAGGGATGCAGACAGCAAACAAGAC.

This clone occurred many times. Genes and germline come from the mouse. The sequence runs out 4 residues before the end of the CDR3; the remainder is reconstructed from the germline J gene. The chain carries TRBV13-3 and TRBJ2-3, with 9 bases identical to TRBD2. Germline CDR1 NNHDY, CDR2 SYVADS. CDR3 length: 14 residues. The chain's CDR3 is CASSPPGLGETLYF. The sequenced part of the CDR3 DNA is TGTGCCAGCAGCCCCCCGGGACTGGGAGAA.

This clone was picked up a small number of times. Mouse gene names and germline throughout. The read falls 4 residues short of the CDR3 end, and the missing part is taken from the germline J gene. The J gene is TRBJ2-3, the V gene TRBV13-3; 11 nucleotides agree with TRBD1. Germline lookup yields CDR1 NNHDY and CDR2 SYVADS. This CDR3 contains 14 residues. Trimming at V came to 7 bases and at J to 1 base, leaving 2 bases not matched to a gene. Partial CDR3 DNA: TGTGCCAGCGGACAGGGGGCCGGTGCAGAA. This encodes CASGQGAGAE. The whole CDR3 is CASGQGAGAETLYF.

In regard to this clone: A much larger clone sits a single nucleotide away, making a read error possible. The genes are named according to mouse. The sequenced CDR3 bases are TGTGCCAGCAGTTGGACTGGGGGGTCCTAT. Protein: CASSWTGGSY. The whole CDR3 protein reads CASSWTGGSYEQYF. This rearrangement joins TRBV19 to TRBJ2-7; 11 positions agree with TRBD2. The missing CDR3 end, 4 residues past where the read stops, is filled in from the germline J gene. Germline trimming cut 4 bases from V and 1 base from J; bases unmatched to any gene: 1. The CDR3 runs to 14 residues. From germline, CDR1 is FNHDT and CDR2 SITEND (reference sequence).

Notes on this clone: Gene names are mouse gene names. The DNA read from the CDR3 is TGTGCCAGCAGCAGGTCTAACTATGCT. The encoded protein is CASSRSNYA. The CDR3 as a whole reads CASSRSNYAEQFF. This chain joins TRBV13-1 and TRBJ2-1; D remains unclear. The observed sequence ends 4 residues before the CDR3 terminus, with the missing tail filled in from the germline J gene. Germline values: CDR1 NSHNY, CDR2 SYGAGN. V was cut by 5 bases and J by 0 bases, with 6 bases left in between. This CDR3 spans 13 amino acids.

Remarks on this clone: Gene names denote mouse genes. CDR3 bases read: TGTGCCAGCAGCCCTCGGGGGGAGGGAGCAGAA. This gives the protein CASSPRGEGAE. The entire CDR3 sequence reads CASSPRGEGAETLYF. The rearrangement joins TRBV13-3 to TRBJ2-3, with D possibly matching TRBD2 (6 bases). From the germline J gene comes the end of the CDR3, since the read stops 4 residues before it. This CDR3 contains 15 residues. CDR1 is NNHDY, CDR2 SYVADS, per germline. The V end was cut by 5 bases, the J end by 3 bases, with 16 bases between.

This clone was detected only a few times. These gene names are mouse names. The missing CDR3 end, 4 residues past where the read stops, is filled in from the germline J gene. The chain combines TRBV13-3 with TRBJ2-3, with 8 nucleotides matching TRBD1. Per the germline V gene, CDR1 is NNHDY and CDR2 is SYVADS. The CDR3 contains 15 residues. V gave up 3 bases and J gave up 2 bases; unmatched junction bases: 5. This CDR3 is CASSGARGLAETLYF. Incomplete CDR3 DNA: TGTGCCAGCAGTGGAGCCAGGGGGCTTGCAGAA.

Of note for this clone: TCRdb's protein sequence differs at residue 9 from the translated DNA; the protein presented here follows the DNA. Gene names refer to mouse genes. The CDR3 end lies 3 residues beyond the end of the read and is filled in from the germline J gene. J is TRBJ1-6 and V is TRBV13-3; no definite D call. TRBJ1-6 is placed among ORFs of uncertain function. The CDR3 is made up of 12 amino acids. The V end lost 4 bases, the J end lost 7 bases, and 6 bases lay between the germline ends. The germline V gene encodes CDR1 NNHDY and CDR2 SYVADS. The covered CDR3 bases are TGTGCCAGCAGTCCCCTCAATTCGCCC. Translated, it gives CASSPLNSP. Given in full, the CDR3 is CASSPLNSPLYF.